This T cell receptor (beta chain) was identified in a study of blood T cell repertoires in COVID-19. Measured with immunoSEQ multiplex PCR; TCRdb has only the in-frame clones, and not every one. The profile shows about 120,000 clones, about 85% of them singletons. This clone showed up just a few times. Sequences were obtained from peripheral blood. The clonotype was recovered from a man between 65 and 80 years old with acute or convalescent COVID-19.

The CDR3 DNA reads TGTGCCAGCAGTGACCCCCGGGACAGAGGCGGCGAGGGGAACGAGCAGTACTTC. This translates into CASSDPRDRGGEGNEQYF. V is TRBV6-1 and J is TRBJ2-7, with 7 bases that match TRBD1. V lost 3 bases to trimming and J lost 5 bases; unmatched junction nucleotides: 19. CDR3 length: 18 amino acids. Per germline, CDR1 MNHNS and CDR2 SASEGT.